The next 22 T cell receptor beta chains were all read from a single sample in a study of immune characterization of retroperitoneal liposarcoma. One entry per CDR3 protein, called by TCRdb with MiXCR from the PCR reads. The sample has approximately 7,000 distinct CDR3 sequences; 30% are singletons. Input material: blood. The receptor source for this set is a male donor with retroperitoneal liposarcoma.

This clonotype is large in the sample. The chain uses TRBV12-3 or TRBV12-4 and TRBJ2-1, with 8 nucleotides matching TRBD1. The CDR3 loop spans 15 amino acids. Trimming took 4 bases from V and 4 from J; bases not matched to a gene: 6. The CDR3 region has the DNA TGTGCCAGCAGTTCCCTCAGGGGGCAGTACAATGAGCAGTTCTTC. As protein: CASSSLRGQYNEQFF.

V and J are TRBV12-3 or TRBV12-4 and TRBJ2-3, with a possible D match to TRBD1 (6 bases). The CDR3 consists of 13 residues. V was shortened by 5 bases and J by 5 bases, with 11 bases between the two germline ends. In nucleotides, the CDR3 is TGTGCCAGCAGTAACAGGGTTCGAGATACGCAGTATTTT. The encoded protein is CASSNRVRDTQYF.

The CDR3 loop reads CASSLLSSRGHFYNEQYF. In DNA form, the CDR3 reads TGTGCCAGCAGCCTACTTTCATCCAGGGGGCATTTCTACAATGAGCAGTACTTC. This chain joins TRBV7-8 and TRBJ2-1, with 8 bases matching TRBD1. With the DNA end fitting TRBJ2-7 better, the J assignment may be wrong. This CDR3 is built from 18 residues. CDR1 and CDR2 (germline): SGHVS, FQNEAQ.

Of note for this clonotype: A read error may explain this, as a much larger clone is one base away. The genes are TRBV12-5 and TRBJ2-1; 8 nucleotides line up with TRBD1. The trim removed 8 bases at V and 10 bases at J, leaving 16 bases unmatched. There are 15 residues in the CDR3. The germline V gene has CDR1 LGHNT and CDR2 FRNRAP. The chain's CDR3 is CASLRTGSISYEQFF. The CDR3 coding sequence is TGTGCTAGTCTCCGGACAGGGAGTATTTCCTACGAGCAGTTCTTC.

This clonotype was detected many times. The chain recombines TRBV12-3 or TRBV12-4 with TRBJ2-1; D is undetermined. The CDR3 contains 13 residues. The V gene lost 4 bases and the J gene lost 9 bases, with 13 bases spanning the gap. Written as DNA, the CDR3 is TGTGCCAGCAGTTCCGCCAATGAAGGTGAGCAGTTCTTC. It encodes CASSSANEGEQFF.

In its sample, this clonotype is medium-sized (0.01 to 0.1%). The V gene is TRBV7-2, the J gene TRBJ2-5, with D possibly matching TRBD2 (7 bases). This CDR3 has 13 amino acids. The ends were cut back, 5 bases at V and 3 bases at J, with 10 bases in the middle. Germline V gives CDR1 SGHTA, CDR2 FQGNSA. The CDR3 sequence: CASSTGTKETQYF. In nucleotides, the CDR3 is TGTGCCAGCAGCACAGGGACTAAAGAGACCCAGTACTTC.

V is TRBV7-2 and J is TRBJ2-5, with 9 bases that match TRBD2. Trimming took 1 base from V and 11 from J; bases not matched to a gene: 8. The CDR3 extends over 14 amino acids. Per the germline V gene, CDR1 is SGHTA and CDR2 is FQGNSA. CDR3 residues: CASSLVQREVEQYF. The CDR3 DNA follows: TGTGCCAGCAGCTTAGTTCAGCGGGAGGTTGAGCAGTACTTC.

By proportion, this clonotype is medium-sized. This chain connects TRBV10-2 to TRBJ2-3; 7 nucleotides match TRBD2. The V gene's germline CDR1 is WSHSY and CDR2 SAAADI. CDR3 length: 16 amino acids. Unmatched junction bases numbered 9, after V lost 1 base and J lost 5 bases. CDR3 amino acids: CASSEWVGGPGDTQYF. For the CDR3, the DNA is TGCGCCAGCAGTGAGTGGGTGGGAGGGCCTGGAGATACGCAGTATTTT.

This clonotype was detected many times. The gene calls are TRBV6-1 and TRBJ1-1; D is undetermined. The CDR3 consists of 13 residues. The V gene lost 11 bases and the J gene lost 1 base, with 14 bases spanning the gap. Germline lookup yields CDR1 MNHNS and CDR2 SASEGT. Written as DNA, the CDR3 is TGTGCCTCCCGTCCGGTAGCGAACACTGAAGCTTTCTTT. It encodes CASRPVANTEAFF.

This clonotype was seen a handful of times. A read error may explain this, as a much larger clone is one base away. The genes are TRBV4-1 and TRBJ2-5; possibly TRBD1 or TRBD2 for D (6 bases each). V gave up 2 bases and J gave up 11 bases, with 27 bases separating them. The V gene's germline CDR1 is MGHRA and CDR2 YSYEKL. CDR3 length: 17 residues. The CDR3 region has the DNA TGCGCCAGCAGCCAACACTTTCCCGGGGGCAAGGGCAATGAGCAGTACTTC. This gives the protein CASSQHFPGGKGNEQYF.

Points on this clonotype: Given the absence of the conserved phenylalanine or tryptophan at the CDR3 end, a read error is likely. The chain has TRBV6-1 and TRBJ2-5; 12 nucleotides match TRBD1. The DNA end lines up better with TRBJ2-7; the J call may be wrong. The germline V gene has CDR1 MNHNS and CDR2 SASEGT. The CDR3 has 14 amino acids. The CDR3 nucleotides read TGTGCCTACGGGACAGGGGGCGCTTCCTACGAGCAGTACTCT. This translates into CAYGTGGASYEQYS.

By sample share, this clonotype is medium-sized. The chain is built from TRBV6-1 and TRBJ2-5; D remains ambiguous. Per the germline V gene, CDR1 is MNHNS and CDR2 is SASEGT. The CDR3 length is 15 residues. V lost 2 bases and J lost 2, with 12 bases in between. The CDR3 loop reads CASSELGSHQETQYF. The CDR3 nucleotides read TGTGCCAGCAGTGAATTGGGCAGCCATCAAGAGACCCAGTACTTC.

This clonotype was seen just once. The chain recombines TRBV27 with TRBJ1-1, with D tentatively TRBD1 (5 bases). This CDR3 is 16 amino acids long. CDR1 is MNHEY, CDR2 SMNVEV, per germline (reference sequence). V shed 4 bases and J shed 0 bases, with 15 bases lying between them. This chain's CDR3 is CASSYSSGIMNTEAFF. In DNA, the CDR3 is TGTGCCAGCAGTTATTCGTCAGGGATCATGAACACTGAAGCTTTCTTT.

This clonotype qualifies as medium-sized. V gene TRBV6-1 combines with J gene TRBJ2-3, with 11 bases aligning to TRBD2. Germline values: CDR1 MNHNS, CDR2 SASEGT. The CDR3 is 15 amino acids. V gave up 4 bases and J gave up 4 bases; unmatched junction bases: 4. CDR3 nucleotides: TGTGCCAGCAGTGCCCTAGCGGGAGGAGCAGATACGCAGTATTTT. This gives the protein CASSALAGGADTQYF.

This clonotype was picked up a small number of times. The rearrangement uses TRBV12-3 or TRBV12-4 and TRBJ2-1, with TRBD1 matching over 8 bases. With 6 bases clipped from V and 0 bases from J, the junction kept 13 bases outside the gene matches. There are 18 residues in the CDR3. The CDR3 protein is CASSPAQGQASSYNEQFF. The CDR3 DNA reads TGTGCCAGCAGCCCAGCACAGGGACAGGCGAGCTCCTACAATGAGCAGTTCTTC.

By frequency in the sample, this clonotype is medium-sized. This sequence joins TRBV27 and TRBJ2-5, with 15 bases identical to TRBD2. Per the germline V gene, CDR1 is MNHEY and CDR2 is SMNVEV (reference sequence). The trim removed 6 bases at V and 4 bases at J, leaving 9 bases unmatched. The CDR3 length is 17 residues. CDR3 protein: CASRNSPGLAGGETQYF. CDR3 nucleotide sequence: TGTGCCAGCAGAAACTCACCGGGACTAGCGGGAGGAGAGACCCAGTACTTC.

This clonotype was recorded at least ten times. This chain connects TRBV6-1 to TRBJ2-1; 12 nucleotides match TRBD2. The CDR3 runs to 14 residues. The trim removed 9 bases at V and 6 bases at J, leaving 6 bases unmatched. CDR1 MNHNS and CDR2 SASEGT come from the germline V gene. CDR3 sequence (DNA): TGTGCCAGTGACGGACTAGCGGGACCCAATGAGCAGTTCTTC. It is translated as CASDGLAGPNEQFF.

The chain has TRBV3-1 and TRBJ2-1, with 7 bases fitting TRBD2. The CDR3 runs to 16 residues. V lost 0 bases to trimming and J lost 6 bases; unmatched junction nucleotides: 8. Germline-derived CDR1 and CDR2 are LGHDT and YNNKEL (reference sequence). The DNA of the CDR3 is TGTGCCAGCAGCCAAGATTCCGGACTAGGAGGCAATGAGCAGTTCTTC. This codes for CASSQDSGLGGNEQFF.

The V and J genes are TRBV20-1 and TRBJ1-1, with TRBD1 as a possible D gene (5 bases). The germline V gene encodes CDR1 DFQATT and CDR2 SNEGSKA (reference sequence). The CDR3 contains 13 residues. The germline V and J ends were trimmed by 6 bases and 5 bases, with 16 bases remaining between them. The CDR3 sequence is CSARAGGKTEAFF. The CDR3, as DNA: TGCAGTGCCCGAGCCGGGGGTAAGACTGAAGCTTTCTTT.

In this sample, this clonotype turned up many times. The rearrangement joins TRBV6-1 to TRBJ1-1, with D hard to call. There are 13 residues in the CDR3. Trimming stripped 6 bases from V and 3 bases from J, with 11 bases between. Germline V gene data show CDR1 as MNHNS and CDR2 as SASEGT. The CDR3: CASSNRMDTEAFF. DNA for the CDR3: TGTGCCAGCAGCAATCGGATGGACACTGAAGCTTTCTTT.

By its share, this clonotype is medium-sized (0.01 to 0.1%). This rearrangement joins TRBV12-3 or TRBV12-4 to TRBJ2-1, with 12 bases identical to TRBD2. The V and J ends lost 6 bases and 0 bases, in that order; junction bases with no gene match: 27. This CDR3 contains 24 residues. In nucleotides, the CDR3 is TGTGCCAGCAGAAACCCGGTTGGGACTAGCGGGTCGAGAGGGGACCTTAGCTCCTACAATGAGCAGTTCTTC. It is translated as CASRNPVGTSGSRGDLSSYNEQFF.

The chain carries TRBV12-3 or TRBV12-4 and TRBJ1-2, with TRBD1 matching 7 bases. This CDR3 region has 13 residues. J lost 2 bases, V lost 6 bases, and 3 bases had no gene match. DNA of the CDR3: TGTGCCAGCAGACCGACAGGGAACTATGGCTACACCTTC. Translating it yields CASRPTGNYGYTF.